Listed here are 8 T cell receptor beta chains from one sample, sequenced in a study of CD8+CD57+ T cells in acquired aplastic anemia (dated by TCRdb to 2017 to 2018). The patients picked for sequencing were ones in whom flow cytometry had shown an expansion of CD8+CD57+ cells. Sequencing was performed on an Illumina HiSeq 2000. Genomic DNA was used as template for profiling of TCR beta VDJ combinations and CDR3 sequences. TCRdb applied fastp at Q25 and MiXCR to the public reads, then kept only in-frame beta chains. Rows with a matching CDR3 protein are joined into one entry that keeps the most common DNA and genes. Here the sample has about 150,000 distinct CDR3 sequences; roughly 54% occur a single time. 9.5% to 15% of the sample is held by the ten biggest clonotypes. The sequencing input was sorted CD4+, CD8+, or CD8+CD57+ T cells (not recorded which) from PBMCs. These receptors were obtained from a human donor with aplastic anemia.

This clonotype turned up a few times. This sequence joins TRBV15 and TRBJ2-1; 7 nucleotides match TRBD1. Trimming cost V 0 bases and J 5 bases; bases outside gene matches: 7. Germline V gene data show CDR1 as LNHNV and CDR2 as YYDKDF (reference sequence). This CDR3 spans 16 amino acids. CDR3 sequence (DNA): TGTGCCACCAGCAGAGATCTCGAGGGGGCGGACAATGAGCAGTTCTTC. This sequence encodes CATSRDLEGADNEQFF.

Comment on this clonotype: Because the CDR3 is missing its conserved closing phenylalanine or tryptophan, this is likely a read error. The rearrangement links TRBV29-1 to TRBJ2-4; 8 nucleotides line up with TRBD2. The CDR3 contains 12 residues. Trimming took 5 bases from V and 8 from J; bases not matched to a gene: 5. Germline values: CDR1 SQVTM, CDR2 ANQGSEA. Here the CDR3 DNA reads TGCAGCGTTAAACGGGGGGGAGACATTCAGTACCTC. This translates into CSVKRGGDIQYL.

This clonotype was detected many times. This chain uses TRBV20-1 with TRBJ1-6; TRBD1 matches at 7 bases. The germline V gene encodes CDR1 DFQATT and CDR2 SNEGSKA (reference sequence). The V segment lost 1 base and the J segment 2 bases; nucleotides outside the gene matches: 5. The CDR3 loop spans 16 amino acids. CDR3 coding DNA: TGCAGTGCTAGAGCAGGGACAGCTCCCTATAATTCACCCCTCCACTTT. Its protein is CSARAGTAPYNSPLHF.

This clonotype was picked up many times. The J gene is TRBJ1-2, the V gene TRBV7-9; D ambiguous. The germline V gene has CDR1 SEHNR and CDR2 FQNEAQ (reference sequence). Trimming took 8 bases from V and 4 from J, leaving 14 bases between them. There are 13 residues in the CDR3. CDR3 bases: TGTGCCAGCCGCGGGAGCGGGTCCTATGGCTACACCTTC. This encodes CASRGSGSYGYTF.

Many counts were recorded for this clonotype. The J gene is TRBJ1-1, the V gene TRBV20-1; TRBD1 agrees at 7 bases. The CDR3 covers 14 residues. CDR1 and CDR2 (germline): DFQATT, SNEGSKA (reference sequence). After removal of 5 bases from V and 3 bases from J, the junction contained 9 bases not matched to a gene. CDR3 coding DNA: TGCAGTGCTTCGACAGGGTCCAGCGACACTGAAGCTTTCTTT. Translated, it gives CSASTGSSDTEAFF.

The chain has TRBV29-1 and TRBJ2-5, with 8 bases lining up with TRBD1. Trimming at V came to 6 bases and at J to 1 base, leaving 1 base not matched to a gene. This CDR3 comprises 12 residues. Germline V gene lookup returns CDR1 SQVTM and CDR2 ANQGSEA. In DNA, the CDR3 is TGCAGCGTCACAGGGGGCCAAGAGACCCAGTACTTC. The encoded protein is CSVTGGQETQYF.

This clonotype was found a few times. The rearrangement uses TRBV3-1 and TRBJ2-7; possibly TRBD1 or TRBD2 for D (5 bases each). The V gene lost 4 bases and the J gene lost 3 bases, with 13 bases spanning the gap. Germline assignment: CDR1 LGHDT and CDR2 YNNKEL (reference sequence). The CDR3 covers 14 residues. The CDR3 sequence is CASSPRGYIYEQYF. The CDR3, as DNA: TGTGCCAGCAGCCCCCGGGGCTACATCTACGAGCAGTACTTC.

Only a few counts were recorded for this clonotype. The DNA of the CDR3 is TGCGCCAGCAGTTCGGACAGGGTGGATTCACCTTATGGCTACACCTTC. It translates to CASSSDRVDSPYGYTF. The chain is built from TRBV10-1 and TRBJ1-2; 8 positions match TRBD1. CDR1 is WNHNN, CDR2 SYGVQD, per germline (reference sequence). V lost 5 bases, J lost 5 bases, and 13 bases stayed unmatched. The CDR3 spans 16 residues.